This T cell receptor (beta chain) was profiled in a study of cytomegalovirus exposure and HLA in healthy donors. For the study at large: Earlier sequencing of 150 million to 200 million T cells yielded under 120 million unique TCR beta sequences. The study's early data release held tens of millions of unique TCRs from HLA-typed donors.

Sampled while nominally healthy, donors likely had unrecorded immune exposures. 60 Vbeta and 13 Jbeta primers were used in PCR. In the original workflow: Later analysis identified 80 million to 90 million unique TCR beta chains, about 10 million shared. TCRdb's table, derived via immunoSEQ multiplex PCR, lists solely in-frame clones and lacks some. The V and J calls and clone size were taken over from that table, and D and trimming were inferred from the DNA. Among about 130,000 clones listed, 83% were seen once. CDR1 SGHTA and CDR2 FQGTGA come from the germline V gene. Losses at the gene ends were 5 bases for V and 6 bases for J; bases not matched to a gene: 2. This CDR3 spans 13 amino acids.

Sequenced: PBMCs. This TCR derives from a girl aged 2 to 9 in good health and CMV-seronegative. The chain couples TRBV7-3 to TRBJ2-7; the match to TRBD1 covers 12 bases. The CDR3 DNA reads as TGTGCCAGCAGCAGGGACAGGGGGCTCGAGCAGTACTTC. Encoded protein: CASSRDRGLEQYF.